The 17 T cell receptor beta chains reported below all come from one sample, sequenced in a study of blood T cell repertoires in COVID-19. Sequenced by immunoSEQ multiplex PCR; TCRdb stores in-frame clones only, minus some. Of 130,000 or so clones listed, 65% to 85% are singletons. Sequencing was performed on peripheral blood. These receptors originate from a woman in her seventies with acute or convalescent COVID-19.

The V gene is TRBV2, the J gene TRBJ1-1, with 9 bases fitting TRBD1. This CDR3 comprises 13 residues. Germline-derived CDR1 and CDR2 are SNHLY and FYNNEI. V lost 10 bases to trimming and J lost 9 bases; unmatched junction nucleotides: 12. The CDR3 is CATSSGTGFQAFF. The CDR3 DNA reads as TGTGCCACCAGCTCCGGGACAGGGTTTCAAGCTTTCTTT.

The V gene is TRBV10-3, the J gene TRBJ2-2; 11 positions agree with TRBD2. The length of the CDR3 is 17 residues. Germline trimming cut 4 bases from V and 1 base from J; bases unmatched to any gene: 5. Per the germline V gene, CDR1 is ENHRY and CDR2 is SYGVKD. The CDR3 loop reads CAISATGLAGNTGELFF. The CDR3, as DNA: TGTGCCATCAGTGCCACCGGACTAGCGGGGAACACCGGGGAGCTGTTTTTT.

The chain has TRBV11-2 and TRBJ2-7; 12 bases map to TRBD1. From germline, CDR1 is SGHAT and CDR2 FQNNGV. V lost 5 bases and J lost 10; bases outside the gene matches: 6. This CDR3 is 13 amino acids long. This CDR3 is CASSQGTGGDQYF. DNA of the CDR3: TGTGCCAGCAGCCAAGGGACAGGGGGCGATCAGTACTTC.

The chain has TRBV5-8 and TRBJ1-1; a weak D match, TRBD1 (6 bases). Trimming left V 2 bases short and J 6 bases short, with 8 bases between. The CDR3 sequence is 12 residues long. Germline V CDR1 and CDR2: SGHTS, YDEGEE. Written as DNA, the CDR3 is TGTGCCAGCAGCTTCAAGGGGGCTGAAGCTTTCTTT. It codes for CASSFKGAEAFF.

The CDR3 loop is CASSVVGTGSGNTIYF. The DNA of the CDR3 is TGTGCCAGCAGCGTAGTTGGGACAGGCTCTGGAAACACCATATATTTT. V usage is TRBV9 and J usage is TRBJ1-3; TRBD1 agrees at 8 bases. CDR3 length: 16 residues. Germline loops: CDR1 SGDLS, CDR2 YYNGEE. V shed 0 bases and J 0 bases; nucleotides not matched to a gene: 2.

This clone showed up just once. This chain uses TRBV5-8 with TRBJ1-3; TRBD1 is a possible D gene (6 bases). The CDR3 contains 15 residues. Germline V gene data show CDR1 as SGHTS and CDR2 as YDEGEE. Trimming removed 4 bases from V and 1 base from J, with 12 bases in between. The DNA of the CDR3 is TGTGCCAGCAGCCCCCAGACAGGATCTGGAAACACCATATATTTT. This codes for CASSPQTGSGNTIYF.

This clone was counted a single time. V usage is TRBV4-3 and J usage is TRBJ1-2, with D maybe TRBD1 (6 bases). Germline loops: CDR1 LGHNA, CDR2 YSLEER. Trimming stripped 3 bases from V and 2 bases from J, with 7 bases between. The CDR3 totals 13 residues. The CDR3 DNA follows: TGCGCCAGCAGCCAGGGGGCGAACTATGGCTACACCTTC. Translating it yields CASSQGANYGYTF.

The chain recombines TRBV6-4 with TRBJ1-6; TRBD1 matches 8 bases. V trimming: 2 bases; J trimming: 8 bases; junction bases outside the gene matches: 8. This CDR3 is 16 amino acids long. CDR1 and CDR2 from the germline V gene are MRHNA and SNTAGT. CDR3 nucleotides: TGTGCCAGCAGTGACCCAGGGACAGGAGCGCATTCACCCCTCCACTTT. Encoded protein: CASSDPGTGAHSPLHF.

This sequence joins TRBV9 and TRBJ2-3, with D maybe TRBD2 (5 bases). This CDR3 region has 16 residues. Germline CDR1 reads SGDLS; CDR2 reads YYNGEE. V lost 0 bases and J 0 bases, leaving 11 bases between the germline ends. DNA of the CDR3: TGTGCCAGCAGCGTAGCGTCAGGACTGAGCACAGATACGCAGTATTTT. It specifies CASSVASGLSTDTQYF.

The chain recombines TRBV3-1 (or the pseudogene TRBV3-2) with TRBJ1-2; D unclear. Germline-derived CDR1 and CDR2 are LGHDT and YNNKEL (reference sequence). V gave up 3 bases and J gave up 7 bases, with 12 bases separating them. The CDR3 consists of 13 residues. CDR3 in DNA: TGTGCCAGCAGCCAGCCGAACAGTGGTGGCTACACCTTC. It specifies CASSQPNSGGYTF.

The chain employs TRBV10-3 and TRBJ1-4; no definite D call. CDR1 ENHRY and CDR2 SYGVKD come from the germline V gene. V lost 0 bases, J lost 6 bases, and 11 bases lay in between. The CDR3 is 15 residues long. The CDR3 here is CAISESVGPYEKLFF. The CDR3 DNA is TGTGCCATCAGTGAGTCGGTGGGCCCTTATGAAAAACTGTTTTTT.

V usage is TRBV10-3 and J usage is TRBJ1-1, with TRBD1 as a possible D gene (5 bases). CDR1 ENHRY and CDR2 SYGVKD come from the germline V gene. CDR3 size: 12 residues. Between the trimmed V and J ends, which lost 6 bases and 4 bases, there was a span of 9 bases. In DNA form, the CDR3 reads TGTGCCATCAGCACCGGGGGCACTGAAGCTTTCTTT. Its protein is CAISTGGTEAFF.

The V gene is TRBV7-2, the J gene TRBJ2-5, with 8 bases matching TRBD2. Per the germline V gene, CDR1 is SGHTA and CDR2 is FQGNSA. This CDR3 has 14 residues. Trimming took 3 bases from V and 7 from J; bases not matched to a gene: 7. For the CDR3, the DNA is TGTGCCAGCAGCTTCGGGGGGGAATCGTTGACCCAGTACTTC. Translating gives CASSFGGESLTQYF.

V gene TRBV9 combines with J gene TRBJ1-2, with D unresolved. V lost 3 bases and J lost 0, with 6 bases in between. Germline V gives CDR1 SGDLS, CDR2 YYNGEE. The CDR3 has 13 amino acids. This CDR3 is CASSAGANYGYTF. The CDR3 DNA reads TGTGCCAGCAGCGCGGGAGCTAACTATGGCTACACCTTC.

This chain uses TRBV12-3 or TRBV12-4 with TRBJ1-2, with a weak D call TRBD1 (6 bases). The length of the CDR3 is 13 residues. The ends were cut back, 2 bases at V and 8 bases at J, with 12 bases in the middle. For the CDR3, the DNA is TGTGCCAGCAGTTTATTCAGGGGTGGAGGCTACACCTTC. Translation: CASSLFRGGGYTF.

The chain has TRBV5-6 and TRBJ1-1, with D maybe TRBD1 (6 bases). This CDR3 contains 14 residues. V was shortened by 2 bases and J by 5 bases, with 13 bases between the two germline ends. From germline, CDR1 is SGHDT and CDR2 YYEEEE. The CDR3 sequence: CASSFQGLRTEAFF. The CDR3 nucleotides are TGTGCCAGCAGCTTTCAGGGGTTGAGGACTGAAGCTTTCTTT.

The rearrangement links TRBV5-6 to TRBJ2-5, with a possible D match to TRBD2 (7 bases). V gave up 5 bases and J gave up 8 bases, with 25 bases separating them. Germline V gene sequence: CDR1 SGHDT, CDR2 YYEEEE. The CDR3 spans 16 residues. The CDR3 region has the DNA TGTGCCAGCAGGCATGCTCGGGGGGCTCTTGGCCGAACCCAGTACTTC. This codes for CASRHARGALGRTQYF.